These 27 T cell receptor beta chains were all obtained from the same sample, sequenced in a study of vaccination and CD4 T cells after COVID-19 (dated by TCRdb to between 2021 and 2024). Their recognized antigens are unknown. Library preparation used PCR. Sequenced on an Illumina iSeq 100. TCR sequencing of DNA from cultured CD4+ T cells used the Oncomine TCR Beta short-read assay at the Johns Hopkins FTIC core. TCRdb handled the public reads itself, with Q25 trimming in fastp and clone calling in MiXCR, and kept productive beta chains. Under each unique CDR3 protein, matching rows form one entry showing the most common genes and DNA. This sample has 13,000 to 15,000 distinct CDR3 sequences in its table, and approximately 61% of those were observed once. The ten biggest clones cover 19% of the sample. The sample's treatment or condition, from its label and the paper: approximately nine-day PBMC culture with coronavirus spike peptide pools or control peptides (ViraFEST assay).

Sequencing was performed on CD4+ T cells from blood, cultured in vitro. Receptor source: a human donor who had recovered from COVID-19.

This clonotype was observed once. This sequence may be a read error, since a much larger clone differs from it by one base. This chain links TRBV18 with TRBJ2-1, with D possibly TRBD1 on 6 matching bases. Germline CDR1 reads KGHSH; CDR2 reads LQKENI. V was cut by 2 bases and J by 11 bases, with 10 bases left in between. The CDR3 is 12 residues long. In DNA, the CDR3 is TGTGCCAGCTCACCAAGCAGGGGCAAGCAGTTCTTC. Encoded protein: CASSPSRGKQFF. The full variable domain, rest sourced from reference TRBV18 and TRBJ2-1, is NAGVMQNPRHLVRRRGQEARLRCSPMKGHSHVYWYRQLPEEGLKFMVYLQKENIIDESGMPKERFSAEFPKEGPSILRIQQVVRGDSAAYFCASSPSRGKQFFGPGTRLTVL.

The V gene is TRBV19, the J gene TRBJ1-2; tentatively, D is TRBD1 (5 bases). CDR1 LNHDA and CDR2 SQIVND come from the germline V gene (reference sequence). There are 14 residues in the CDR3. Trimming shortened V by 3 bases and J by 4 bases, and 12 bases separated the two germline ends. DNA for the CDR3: TGTGCCAGTAGTATGTCAGACAGTCTCTATGGCTACACCTTC. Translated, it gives CASSMSDSLYGYTF.

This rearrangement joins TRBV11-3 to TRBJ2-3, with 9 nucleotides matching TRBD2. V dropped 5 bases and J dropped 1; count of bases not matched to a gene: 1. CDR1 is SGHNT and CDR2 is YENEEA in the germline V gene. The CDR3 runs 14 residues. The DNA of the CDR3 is TGTGCCAGCAGCCGGACTAGCGGCACAGATACGCAGTATTTT. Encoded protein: CASSRTSGTDTQYF.

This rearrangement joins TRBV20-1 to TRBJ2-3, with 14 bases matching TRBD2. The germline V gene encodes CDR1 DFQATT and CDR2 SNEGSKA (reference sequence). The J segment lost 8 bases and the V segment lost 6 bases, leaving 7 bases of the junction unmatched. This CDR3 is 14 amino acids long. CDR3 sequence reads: CSAPRLAGGITQYF. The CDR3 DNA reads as TGCAGTGCGCCTCGACTAGCGGGGGGGATTACGCAGTATTTT.

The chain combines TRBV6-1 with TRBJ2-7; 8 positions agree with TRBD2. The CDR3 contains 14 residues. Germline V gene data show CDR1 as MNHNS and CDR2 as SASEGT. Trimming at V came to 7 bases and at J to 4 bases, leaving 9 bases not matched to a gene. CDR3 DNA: TGTGCCAGCACCCAGTTTAGCGGGGTTTACGAGCAGTACTTC. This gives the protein CASTQFSGVYEQYF.

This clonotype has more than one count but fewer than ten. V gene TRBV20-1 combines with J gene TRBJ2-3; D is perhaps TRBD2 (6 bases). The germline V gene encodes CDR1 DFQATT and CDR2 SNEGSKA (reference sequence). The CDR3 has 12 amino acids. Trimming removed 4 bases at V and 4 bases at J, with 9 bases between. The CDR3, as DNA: TGCAGTGCTACTACTAGCTCAGATACGCAGTATTTT. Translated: CSATTSSDTQYF.

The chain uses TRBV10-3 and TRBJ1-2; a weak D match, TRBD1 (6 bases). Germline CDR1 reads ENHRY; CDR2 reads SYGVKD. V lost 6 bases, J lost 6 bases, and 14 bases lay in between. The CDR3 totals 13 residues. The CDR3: CAIRGTSGDGYTF. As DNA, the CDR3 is TGTGCCATCAGAGGGACATCCGGGGATGGCTACACCTTC.

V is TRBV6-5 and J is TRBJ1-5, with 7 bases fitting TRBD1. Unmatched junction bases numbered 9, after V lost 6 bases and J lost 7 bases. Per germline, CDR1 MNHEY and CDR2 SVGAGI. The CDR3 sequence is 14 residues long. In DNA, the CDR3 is TGTGCCAGCAGGTACCAGGGGGAAGGACAGCCCCAGCATTTT. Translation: CASRYQGEGQPQHF.

The CDR3 DNA sequence: TGTGCCAGCACCGACCCAGGGGTCAACACTGAAGCTTTCTTT. It translates to CASTDPGVNTEAFF. The rearrangement joins TRBV2 to TRBJ1-1; tentatively, D is TRBD1 (6 bases). The V gene lost 7 bases and the J gene lost 2 bases, with 14 bases spanning the gap. The germline CDR1 and CDR2 sequences are SNHLY and FYNNEI. The CDR3 length is 14 residues.

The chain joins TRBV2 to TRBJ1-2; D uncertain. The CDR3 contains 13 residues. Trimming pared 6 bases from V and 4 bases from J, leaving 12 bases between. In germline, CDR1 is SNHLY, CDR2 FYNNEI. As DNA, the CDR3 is TGTGCCAGCAGGGGGAAATTCGCCTATGGCTACACCTTC. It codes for CASRGKFAYGYTF. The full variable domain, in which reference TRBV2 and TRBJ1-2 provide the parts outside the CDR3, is EPEVTQTPSHQVTQMGQEVILRCVPISNHLYFYWYRQILGQKVEFLVSFYNNEISEKSEIFDDQFSVERPDGSNFTLKIRSTKLEDSAMYFCASRGKFAYGYTFGSGTRLTVV.

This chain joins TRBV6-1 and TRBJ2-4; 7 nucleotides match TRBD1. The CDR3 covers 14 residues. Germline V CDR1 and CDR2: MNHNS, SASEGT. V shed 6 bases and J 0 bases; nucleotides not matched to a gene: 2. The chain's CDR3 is CASRGQLAKNIQYF. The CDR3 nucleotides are TGTGCCAGCAGGGGACAGCTAGCCAAAAACATTCAGTACTTC.

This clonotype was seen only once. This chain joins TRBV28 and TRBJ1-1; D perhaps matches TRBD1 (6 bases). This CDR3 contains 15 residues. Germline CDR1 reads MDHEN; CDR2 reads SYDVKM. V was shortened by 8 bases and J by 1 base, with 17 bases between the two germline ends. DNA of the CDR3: TGTGCCAGCCCTCCCCCGGTAGGGGGGAACACTGAAGCTTTCTTT. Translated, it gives CASPPPVGGNTEAFF.

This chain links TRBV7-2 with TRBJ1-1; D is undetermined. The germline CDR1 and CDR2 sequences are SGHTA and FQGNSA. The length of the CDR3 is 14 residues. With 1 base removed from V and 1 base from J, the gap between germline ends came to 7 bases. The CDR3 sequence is CASSLVYRNTEAFF. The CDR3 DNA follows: TGTGCCAGCAGCTTAGTGTACAGGAACACTGAAGCTTTCTTT.

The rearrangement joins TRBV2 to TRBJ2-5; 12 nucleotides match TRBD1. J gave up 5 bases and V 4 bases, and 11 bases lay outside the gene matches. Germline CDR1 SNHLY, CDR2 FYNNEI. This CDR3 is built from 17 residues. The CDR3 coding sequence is TGTGCCAGCAGTGGGGACAGGGGGCGTGGGGTCCGCGAGACCCAGTACTTC. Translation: CASSGDRGRGVRETQYF.

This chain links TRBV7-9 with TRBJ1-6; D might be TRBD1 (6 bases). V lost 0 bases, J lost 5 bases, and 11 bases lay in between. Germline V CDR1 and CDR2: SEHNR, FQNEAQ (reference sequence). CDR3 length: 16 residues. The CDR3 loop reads CASSLARTDDNSPLHF. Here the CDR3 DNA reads TGTGCCAGCAGCTTAGCTAGGACAGATGATAATTCACCCCTCCACTTT.

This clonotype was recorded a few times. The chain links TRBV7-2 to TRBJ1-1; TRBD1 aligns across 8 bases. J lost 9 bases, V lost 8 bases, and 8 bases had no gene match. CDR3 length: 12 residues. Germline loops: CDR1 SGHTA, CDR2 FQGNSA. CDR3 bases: TGTGCCAGCGGGATAACAGGGGGGAAAGCTTTCTTT. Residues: CASGITGGKAFF.

CDR3 in DNA: TGCGCCAGCAGCTTGGCGGGCAGGGGCACAGATACGCAGTATTTT. This translates into CASSLAGRGTDTQYF. V usage is TRBV5-1 and J usage is TRBJ2-3, with a weak D call TRBD1 (5 bases). The V end lost 0 bases, the J end lost 1 base, and 9 bases lay between the germline ends. This CDR3 has 15 amino acids. CDR1 is SGHRS and CDR2 is YFSETQ in the germline V gene.

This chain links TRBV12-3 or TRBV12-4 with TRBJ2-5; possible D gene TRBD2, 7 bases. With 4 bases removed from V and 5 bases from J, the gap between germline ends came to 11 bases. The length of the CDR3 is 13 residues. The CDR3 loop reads CASSWGGLETQYF. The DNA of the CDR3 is TGTGCCAGCAGTTGGGGGGGCTTGGAGACCCAGTACTTC.

CDR3: CASSLGQRDTQYF. For the CDR3, the DNA is TGTGCCAGCAGCCTAGGACAGAGAGATACGCAGTATTTT. The chain joins TRBV7-2 to TRBJ2-3; D possibly corresponds to TRBD1 (6 bases). The CDR3 contains 13 residues. CDR1 and CDR2 (germline): SGHTA, FQGNSA. V lost 5 bases to trimming and J lost 5 bases, with 11 bases between them.

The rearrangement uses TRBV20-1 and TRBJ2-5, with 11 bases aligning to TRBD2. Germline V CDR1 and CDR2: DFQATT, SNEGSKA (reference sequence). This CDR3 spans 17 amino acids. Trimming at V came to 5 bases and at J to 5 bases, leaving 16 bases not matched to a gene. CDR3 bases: TGCAGTGCTGGACGACAATTTAGCGGGGGGGCCACTGAGACCCAGTACTTC. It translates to CSAGRQFSGGATETQYF.

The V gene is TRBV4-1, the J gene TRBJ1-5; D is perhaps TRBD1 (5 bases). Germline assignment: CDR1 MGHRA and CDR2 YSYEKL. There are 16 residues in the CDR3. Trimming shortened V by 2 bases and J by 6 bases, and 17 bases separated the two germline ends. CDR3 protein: CASSQTPGVRVQPQHF. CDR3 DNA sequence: TGCGCCAGCAGCCAAACCCCGGGTGTCAGGGTTCAGCCCCAGCATTTT.

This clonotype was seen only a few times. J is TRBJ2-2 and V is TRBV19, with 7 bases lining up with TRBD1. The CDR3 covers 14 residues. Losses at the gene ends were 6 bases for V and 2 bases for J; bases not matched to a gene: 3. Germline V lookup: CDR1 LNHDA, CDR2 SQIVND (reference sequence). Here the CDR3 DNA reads TGTGCCAGTAGCCGGGACAGTAACACCGGGGAGCTGTTTTTT. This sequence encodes CASSRDSNTGELFF.

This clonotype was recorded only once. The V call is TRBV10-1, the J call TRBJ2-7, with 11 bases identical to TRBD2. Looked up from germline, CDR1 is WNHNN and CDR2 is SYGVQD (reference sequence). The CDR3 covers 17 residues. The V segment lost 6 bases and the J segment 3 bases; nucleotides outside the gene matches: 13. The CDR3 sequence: CASRPSGGIALNYEQYF. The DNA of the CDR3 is TGCGCCAGCAGGCCTAGCGGGGGGATCGCGCTGAACTACGAGCAGTACTTC.

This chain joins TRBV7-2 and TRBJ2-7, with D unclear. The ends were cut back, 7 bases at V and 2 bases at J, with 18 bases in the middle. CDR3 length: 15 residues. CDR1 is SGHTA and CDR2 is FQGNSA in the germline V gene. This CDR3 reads CASTLPLGGAYEQYF. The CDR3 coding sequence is TGTGCCAGCACCCTCCCCCTGGGCGGAGCCTACGAGCAGTACTTC.

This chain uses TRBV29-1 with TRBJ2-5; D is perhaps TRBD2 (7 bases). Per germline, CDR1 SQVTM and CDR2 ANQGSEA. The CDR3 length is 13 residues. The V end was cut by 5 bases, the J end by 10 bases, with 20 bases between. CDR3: CSVLRSGGGDQYF. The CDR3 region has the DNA TGCAGCGTTTTAAGGAGCGGAGGGGGGGACCAGTACTTC.

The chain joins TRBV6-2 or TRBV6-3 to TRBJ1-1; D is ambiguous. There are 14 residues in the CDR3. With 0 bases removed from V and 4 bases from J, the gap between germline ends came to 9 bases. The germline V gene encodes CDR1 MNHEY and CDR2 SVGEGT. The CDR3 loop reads CASSYSKGPTEAFF. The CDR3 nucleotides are TGTGCCAGCAGTTACTCGAAAGGGCCCACTGAAGCTTTCTTT.

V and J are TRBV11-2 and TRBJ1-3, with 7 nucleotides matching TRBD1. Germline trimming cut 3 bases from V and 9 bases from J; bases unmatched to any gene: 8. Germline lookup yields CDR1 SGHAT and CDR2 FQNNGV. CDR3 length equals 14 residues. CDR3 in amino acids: CASSFQTGIATIYF. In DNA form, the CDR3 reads TGTGCCAGCAGCTTTCAGACAGGGATTGCCACCATATATTTT. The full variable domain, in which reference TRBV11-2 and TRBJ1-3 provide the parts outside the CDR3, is EAGVAQSPRYKIIEKRQSVAFWCNPISGHATLYWYQQILGQGPKLLIQFQNNGVVDDSQLPKDRFSAERLKGVDSTLKIQPAKLEDSAVYLCASSFQTGIATIYFGEGSWLTVV.